This T cell receptor (beta chain) originates from a study of metastatic and nonmetastatic thyroid tumors. Study summary: From malignant and benign thyroid patients, repertoires in blood and in tumor or nodule tissue were compared.

Among the patients, none had received any treatment before thyroid surgery. After removal of 6 bases from V and 5 bases from J, the junction contained 11 bases not matched to a gene. The CDR3 is made up of 15 amino acids. Germline CDR1 is KGHSH and CDR2 is LQKENI. MiXCR reprocessed the PCR reads for TCRdb. This table has tens of thousands of clones, under 20% appearing once. At least ten counts were recorded for this clone. The chain joins TRBV18 to TRBJ2-5, with 8 bases matching TRBD2. The TCR sequence derives from a male donor with papillary thyroid cancer or a benign thyroid nodule (not recorded which). Some clones in this sample may be carry-over from other donors' samples. Material for sequencing was blood. The CDR3 DNA sequence: TGTGCCAGCTCCCTCATTGGCGGGGGGACGGAGACCCAGTACTTC. Protein: CASSLIGGGTETQYF.